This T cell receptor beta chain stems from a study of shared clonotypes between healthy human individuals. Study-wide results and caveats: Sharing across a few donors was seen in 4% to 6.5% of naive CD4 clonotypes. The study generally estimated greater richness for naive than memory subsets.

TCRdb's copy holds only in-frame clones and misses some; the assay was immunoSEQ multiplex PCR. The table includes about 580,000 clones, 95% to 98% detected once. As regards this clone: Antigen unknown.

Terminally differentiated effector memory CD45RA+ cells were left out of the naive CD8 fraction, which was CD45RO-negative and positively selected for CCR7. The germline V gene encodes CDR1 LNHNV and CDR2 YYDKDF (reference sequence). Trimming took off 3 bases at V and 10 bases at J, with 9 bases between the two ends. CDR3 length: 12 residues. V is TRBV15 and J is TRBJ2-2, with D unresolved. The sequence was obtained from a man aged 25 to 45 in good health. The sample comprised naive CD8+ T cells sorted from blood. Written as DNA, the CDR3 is TGTGCCACCAGCAGGACCCCCGCGGAGCTGTTTTTT. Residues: CATSRTPAELFF.